This T cell receptor (beta chain) comes out of a study of T cells in Graves' hyperthyroidism and ophthalmopathy. The germline V gene has CDR1 SEHNR and CDR2 FQNEAQ (reference sequence). This CDR3 is 14 amino acids long. The source material, RNA transcripts, was used to amplify TCR beta CDR3 regions. RT-PCR in the first round (using the HTBI primer set) targeted the TCR CDR3. MiXCR, run by TCRdb on the multiplex PCR reads, gives a single entry per CDR3 protein. The table includes more than 100,000 distinct CDR3 sequences, about half detected once. The PBMCs had their origin in about 9.7 ml of fresh peripheral blood. For this clonotype: A junction boundary mismatches the germline segment, possibly from a read error.

Material for sequencing was blood. This TCR derives from a man aged 35-49 years with Graves' hyperthyroidism. The chain joins TRBV7-9 to TRBJ2-2; 8 nucleotides agree with TRBD2. CDR3 nucleotide sequence: TGTGCCAGCATCCTTAGTAGCGGGACCGGGGGGCTGTCTTTT. Protein sequence: CASILSSGTGGLSF.